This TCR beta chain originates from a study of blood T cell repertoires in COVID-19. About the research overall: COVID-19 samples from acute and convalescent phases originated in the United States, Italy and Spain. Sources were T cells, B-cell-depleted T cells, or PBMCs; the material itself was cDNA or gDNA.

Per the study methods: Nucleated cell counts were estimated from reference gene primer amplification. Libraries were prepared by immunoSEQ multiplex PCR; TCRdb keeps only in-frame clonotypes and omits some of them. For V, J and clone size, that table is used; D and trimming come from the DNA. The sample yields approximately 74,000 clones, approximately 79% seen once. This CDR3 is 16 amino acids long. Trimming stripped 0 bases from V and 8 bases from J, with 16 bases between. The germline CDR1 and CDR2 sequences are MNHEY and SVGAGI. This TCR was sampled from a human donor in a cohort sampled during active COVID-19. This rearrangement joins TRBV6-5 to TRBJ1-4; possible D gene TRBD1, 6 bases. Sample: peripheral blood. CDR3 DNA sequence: TGTGCCAGCAGTTACTCAGGGCTCGAGGGGGAGGAAAAACTGTTTTTT. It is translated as CASSYSGLEGEEKLFF.